This TCR beta chain is from a study of T cell responses to AZD1222 COVID-19 vaccine. Study in general: It was second doses at about 4 or about 12 weeks that were pooled. The study, taken as a whole, reports: White British donors predominated, females outnumbered males, and clonal diversity was possibly underestimated. Vaccination with two AZD1222 doses was followed by a rise in Spike-specific TCR breadth and depth. Targeting of unmutated variant regions was reportedly seen in nearly half of spike-specific TCRs.

Comment on this clone: Antigen: not known.

Germline V gives CDR1 MDHEN, CDR2 SYDVKM. The CDR3 sequence is 12 residues long. The V gene lost 5 bases and the J gene lost 8 bases, with 12 bases spanning the gap. Clones were read by immunoSEQ multiplex PCR, and TCRdb kept only the in-frame ones, dropping some. The table lists 130,000 to 150,000 clones, around 88% of them singletons, with approximately 15% in the top ten. This receptor was taken from an adult in good health. The source was peripheral blood, collected on day 0 of AZD1222 vaccination. The chain uses TRBV28 and TRBJ1-1; a possible D gene is TRBD1 (5 bases). The CDR3 sequence is CASSSGQAEAFF. The CDR3 nucleotides read TGTGCCAGCAGTAGCGGACAAGCCGAAGCTTTCTTT.